A selection of T cell receptor beta chains follows, all from one sample in a study of blood T cell repertoires in COVID-19. The repertoire was sequenced with immunoSEQ multiplex PCR; TCRdb's copy has only in-frame clones and lacks some. Of tens of thousands of clones detected, more than 80% appear once; the ten largest clones hold about an eighth. The material sequenced was peripheral blood. The receptors were sampled from a woman aged 70-85 years with acute or convalescent COVID-19. Each CDR3 is given with its conserved first and last residue. D genes are given only for firm matches. Part of the rows lack a size; the others show once, few, many or a class for expanded clones.

-,-,TRBV5-1,TRBJ2-5,14,TGCGCCAGCAGCCCCAGGACAGCTCAAGAGACCCAGTACTTC,CASSPRTAQETQYF
-,-,TRBV5-1,TRBJ1-3,14,TGCGCCAGCAGCTTCAGGGATTCTGGAAACACCATATATTTT,CASSFRDSGNTIYF
-,TRBD1,TRBV28,TRBJ1-2,13,TGTGCCAGCAGTTTACTGGACAGGGAGGGCTACACCTTC,CASSLLDREGYTF
-,TRBD1,TRBV19,TRBJ1-5,15,TGTGCCAGTAGTCCCCCGGGACAGGTGAATCAGCCCCAGCATTTT,CASSPPGQVNQPQHF
few,-,TRBV11-1,TRBJ1-6,14,TGTGCCAGCAGCTTTAACGAGGGGGATTCACCCCTCCACTTT,CASSFNEGDSPLHF
once,-,TRBV5-1,TRBJ1-1,15,TGCGCCAGCAGCTTGGACAGGCCTGACTACACTGAAGCTTTCTTT,CASSLDRPDYTEAFF
few,-,TRBV3-1/TRBV3-2,TRBJ2-7,11,TGTGCCAGCAGCCAAGCTCTCGAGCAGTACTTC,CASSQALEQYF
-,-,TRBV5-1,TRBJ2-5,14,TGCGCCAGCAGCTCCCCCGGGGGCCAAGAGACCCAGTACTTC,CASSSPGGQETQYF
-,-,TRBV28,TRBJ2-1,13,TGTGCCACCTATGGGCTCTCCTACAATGAGCAGTTCTTC,CATYGLSYNEQFF
-,-,TRBV7-6,TRBJ2-1,16,TGTGCCAGCAGTCTAACCTCAGGGGTCGCCTACAATGAGCAGTTCTTC,CASSLTSGVAYNEQFF
-,TRBD2,TRBV28,TRBJ2-7,16,TGTGCCAGCAGTTTACCGAGGAGCGGGAGGGCCTGGGAGCAGTACTTC,CASSLPRSGRAWEQYF
-,-,TRBV5-6,TRBJ2-4,17,TGTGCCAGCAGCTCGCTAACAGTAACCCCCGCCAAAAACATTCAGTACTTC,CASSSLTVTPAKNIQYF
-,-,TRBV7-9,TRBJ2-1,13,TGTGCCAGCAGATCCGGTCTGTACAATGAGCAGTTCTTC,CASRSGLYNEQFF
once,-,TRBV11-2,TRBJ1-3,13,TGTGCCAGCAGCTTAAGCGAGAGAAACACCATATATTTT,CASSLSERNTIYF
-,TRBD1,TRBV5-5,TRBJ1-2,13,TGTGCCAGCAGCTCTGACAGGGTAGATGGCTACACCTTC,CASSSDRVDGYTF
-,-,TRBV20-1,TRBJ2-1,12,TGCAGTGCTAGTAGGGGTCCTAATGAGCAGTTCTTC,CSASRGPNEQFF
few,TRBD1,TRBV19,TRBJ2-6,16,TGTGCCAGTAGTAGACAGGGGTCAGGGGGGGCCAACGTCCTGACTTTC,CASSRQGSGGANVLTF
-,TRBD2,TRBV27,TRBJ2-3,16,TGTGCCAGCAGTTATGGGAGGGGCAGGATAACAGATACGCAGTATTTT,CASSYGRGRITDTQYF
-,-,TRBV3-1/TRBV3-2,TRBJ1-2,13,TGTGCCAGCAGCCCGGGGAGTTCCCGTGGCTACACCTTC,CASSPGSSRGYTF
-,-,TRBV6-5,TRBJ2-2,15,TGTGCCAGCAAGTTTTCAGAGGGTACCACCGGGGAGCTGTTTTTT,CASKFSEGTTGELFF
-,-,TRBV3-1/TRBV3-2,TRBJ1-6,15,TGTGCCAGCAGCCTAGGGTTGACAGGTGATTCACCCCTCCACTTT,CASSLGLTGDSPLHF
-,TRBD1,TRBV6-5,TRBJ1-2,16,TGTGCCAGCAGTTACCCGAGGACAGGGATCGCCTATGGCTACACCTTC,CASSYPRTGIAYGYTF